The 24 T cell receptor beta chains in this list originate from one sample, sequenced in a study of T cell responses to AZD1222 COVID-19 vaccine. Some clones are missing from TCRdb's copy, which holds only in-frame ones; the method was immunoSEQ multiplex PCR. This table holds about 69,000 clones, around four fifths found once. Sequenced material: peripheral blood, taken 28 days after the second AZD1222 dose. These receptors originate from an adult who received the AZD1222 COVID-19 vaccine.

V is TRBV6-5 and J is TRBJ1-5, with 11 bases lining up with TRBD1. The CDR3 is made up of 15 amino acids. V lost 8 bases, J lost 2 bases, and 5 bases stayed unmatched. Germline-derived CDR1 and CDR2 are MNHEY and SVGAGI. The DNA of the CDR3 is TGTGCCAGCGGACGGGACAGGGGGGGCAATCAGCCCCAGCATTTT. Translation: CASGRDRGGNQPQHF.

The chain employs TRBV7-9 and TRBJ2-7, with 11 positions matching TRBD2. The CDR3 totals 14 residues. J lost 6 bases, V lost 2 bases, and 3 bases had no gene match. CDR1 is SEHNR, CDR2 FQNEAQ, per germline (reference sequence). CDR3 DNA: TGTGCCAGCAGCTTAAGGCTAGCGGGAGGCGAGCAGTACTTC. It codes for CASSLRLAGGEQYF.

This clone was recorded many times. The rearrangement uses TRBV19 and TRBJ1-2; maybe TRBD1 (6 bases). V lost 7 bases and J lost 1, with 19 bases in between. Germline CDR1 is LNHDA and CDR2 is SQIVND (reference sequence). The CDR3 extends over 16 amino acids. CDR3 loop: CASTPVGGVLNYGYTF. In DNA, the CDR3 is TGTGCCAGTACCCCCGTCGGGGGCGTTCTTAACTATGGCTACACCTTC.

The chain employs TRBV12-3 or TRBV12-4 and TRBJ1-1, with D uncertain. This CDR3 is 13 amino acids long. Trimming pared 6 bases from V and 1 base from J, leaving 9 bases between. CDR3 sequence reads: CASSPLSNTEAFF. DNA of the CDR3: TGTGCCAGCAGCCCCCTATCGAACACTGAAGCTTTCTTT.

This rearrangement joins TRBV24-1 to TRBJ2-2; 10 nucleotides agree with TRBD1. CDR3 length equals 18 residues. Germline V gene sequence: CDR1 KGHDR, CDR2 SFDVKD. V shed 7 bases, J shed 4 bases, and the junction held 14 bases outside the gene matches. CDR3 bases: TGTGCCACCAGCGCCTCGGACAGGGGGTATAGGGGCACCGGGGAGCTGTTTTTT. Its protein product is CATSASDRGYRGTGELFF.

The V call is TRBV27, the J call TRBJ1-1, with 7 nucleotides matching TRBD1. The germline V gene encodes CDR1 MNHEY and CDR2 SMNVEV (reference sequence). V gave up 4 bases and J gave up 2 bases; unmatched junction bases: 7. CDR3 length: 15 amino acids. CDR3 in amino acids: CASSSHRGGNTEAFF. The CDR3 region has the DNA TGTGCCAGCAGTTCCCACAGGGGAGGTAACACTGAAGCTTTCTTT.

This chain uses TRBV30 with TRBJ2-6; D remains unclear. The CDR3 has 16 residues. V was clipped by 4 bases and J by 2 bases, with 15 bases between them. Germline values: CDR1 GTSNPN, CDR2 SVGIG (reference sequence). The CDR3 DNA is TGTGCCTGGACCACAAGGAAGAACCCTGGGGCCAACGTCCTGACTTTC. Translation: CAWTTRKNPGANVLTF.

This chain links TRBV5-8 with TRBJ2-1; TRBD1 aligns across 7 bases. CDR3 length equals 16 residues. V trimming: 5 bases; J trimming: 3 bases; junction bases outside the gene matches: 11. Germline V CDR1 and CDR2: SGHTS, YDEGEE. CDR3 coding DNA: TGTGCCAGCAGTCCACTACAGGGGTTCATCTACAATGAGCAGTTCTTC. As protein: CASSPLQGFIYNEQFF. Drawing the rest from reference TRBV5-8 and TRBJ2-1, the complete variable domain is EAGVTQSPTHLIKTRGQQATLRCSPISGHTSVYWYQQALGLGLQFLLWYDEGEERNRGNFPPRFSGRQFPNYSSELNVNALELEDSALYLCASSPLQGFIYNEQFFGPGTRLTVL.

This clone is categorized as medium-sized. The CDR3 is CASRREETQYF. CDR3 DNA: TGTGCCAGTAGGAGGGAAGAGACCCAGTACTTC. This sequence joins TRBV19 and TRBJ2-5, with D tentatively TRBD2 (5 bases). Germline loops: CDR1 LNHDA, CDR2 SQIVND (reference sequence). Trimming shortened V by 6 bases and J by 3 bases, and 5 bases separated the two germline ends. CDR3 length: 11 amino acids.

V and J are TRBV6-6 and TRBJ1-1; D may be TRBD1 (5 bases). Looked up from germline, CDR1 is MNHNY and CDR2 is SVGAGI (reference sequence). The CDR3 consists of 12 residues. Trimming stripped 10 bases from V and 7 bases from J, with 16 bases between. The chain's CDR3 is CATGGPMIEAFF. CDR3 DNA: TGTGCCACCGGGGGTCCGATGATTGAAGCTTTCTTT.

There are a few counts of this clone. The CDR3 loop reads CASSIGLAGAFPNTGELFF. As DNA, the CDR3 is TGTGCCAGTAGTATAGGACTAGCGGGAGCCTTTCCAAACACCGGGGAGCTGTTTTTT. The chain combines TRBV19 with TRBJ2-2; 12 nucleotides line up with TRBD2. CDR1 is LNHDA, CDR2 SQIVND, per germline (reference sequence). V was pared by 1 base and J by 2 bases, with 8 bases of the junction left unmatched. The CDR3 is made up of 19 amino acids.

This clone was found once. Other DNA sequences from this sample encode an identical CDR3 as well. The chain is built from TRBV18 and TRBJ2-2; TRBD2 agrees at 7 bases. The CDR3 extends over 16 amino acids. Losses at the gene ends were 0 bases for V and 2 bases for J; bases not matched to a gene: 3. From germline, CDR1 is KGHSH and CDR2 LQKENI. The CDR3 sequence is CASSPPTGGNTGELFF. The DNA of the CDR3 is TGTGCCAGCTCACCACCGACGGGAGGTAACACCGGGGAGCTGTTTTTT.

The chain employs TRBV11-2 and TRBJ1-2; unclear D gene. Trimming left V 7 bases short and J 4 bases short, with 13 bases between. The germline gives CDR1 SGHAT, CDR2 FQNNGV. The CDR3 is 13 residues long. CDR3 DNA: TGTGCCAGCACCTCGCCGGGGTTCTATGGCTACACCTTC. Encoded protein: CASTSPGFYGYTF.

The CDR3 loop reads CASSSFSSGANVLTF. The CDR3 DNA reads TGTGCCAGCAGCTCTTTCAGCTCTGGGGCCAACGTCCTGACTTTC. This chain connects TRBV5-4 to TRBJ2-6; D unclear. Trimming removed 3 bases at V and 0 bases at J, with 7 bases between. This CDR3 is 15 amino acids long. The germline gives CDR1 SGHNT, CDR2 YYREEE (reference sequence).

The chain is built from TRBV6-5 and TRBJ2-7; D is undetermined. There are 14 residues in the CDR3. V was clipped by 4 bases and J by 0 bases, with 10 bases between them. CDR1 and CDR2 from the germline V gene are MNHEY and SVGAGI. The CDR3 region is CASSSHDYSYEQYF. CDR3 bases: TGTGCCAGCAGTTCACACGATTACTCCTACGAGCAGTACTTC.

The rearrangement joins TRBV5-4 to TRBJ2-2; the D gene is possibly TRBD2 (6 bases). Per the germline V gene, CDR1 is SGHNT and CDR2 is YYREEE (reference sequence). Between the trimmed V and J ends, which lost 2 bases and 4 bases, there was a span of 9 bases. The CDR3 covers 14 residues. DNA for the CDR3: TGTGCCAGCAGCTTTGGGGGGTTCACCGGGGAGCTGTTTTTT. This codes for CASSFGGFTGELFF.

The chain links TRBV3-1 (or the pseudogene TRBV3-2) to TRBJ1-2; possibly TRBD1 for D (6 bases). V lost 3 bases, J lost 4 bases, and 12 bases lay in between. The CDR3 has 14 amino acids. Germline CDR1 LGHDT, CDR2 YNNKEL (reference sequence). This CDR3 reads CASSHADRSYGYTF. The CDR3 DNA reads TGTGCCAGCAGCCACGCCGACAGGTCCTATGGCTACACCTTC.

The chain recombines TRBV12-3 or TRBV12-4 with TRBJ2-7, with D maybe TRBD2 (6 bases). V lost 7 bases, J lost 7 bases, and 14 bases lay in between. CDR3 length: 12 residues. CDR3 protein: CASNGVGREQYF. DNA of the CDR3: TGTGCCAGCAATGGGGTAGGGAGGGAGCAGTACTTC.

The chain has TRBV27 and TRBJ2-7, with 11 nucleotides matching TRBD2. From germline, CDR1 is MNHEY and CDR2 SMNVEV (reference sequence). V shed 7 bases, J shed 0 bases, and the junction held 11 bases outside the gene matches. The CDR3 has 17 residues. DNA of the CDR3: TGTGCCAGCATAGCGGGACTAGCGGAGAAAAACTCCTACGAGCAGTACTTC. This sequence encodes CASIAGLAEKNSYEQYF.

The rearrangement uses TRBV6-5 and TRBJ2-7; D gene uncertain. Trimming pared 6 bases from V and 3 bases from J, leaving 12 bases between. CDR1 is MNHEY and CDR2 is SVGAGI in the germline V gene. The CDR3 extends over 13 amino acids. The CDR3 is CASSNSILYEQYF. The CDR3 coding sequence is TGTGCCAGCAGCAATTCAATACTCTACGAGCAGTACTTC.

V is TRBV7-3 and J is TRBJ1-5; no reliable D call. CDR3 size: 13 residues. Trimming removed 5 bases at V and 6 bases at J, with 11 bases between. Germline assignment: CDR1 SGHTA and CDR2 FQGTGA. The CDR3 loop is CASSPLPGQPQHF. DNA of the CDR3: TGTGCCAGCAGCCCCCTCCCGGGTCAGCCCCAGCATTTT.

V and J are TRBV5-1 and TRBJ1-4, with no clear D. The ends were cut back, 0 bases at V and 6 bases at J, with 3 bases in the middle. Germline CDR1 SGHRS, CDR2 YFSETQ. The CDR3 consists of 12 residues. This chain's CDR3 is CASSLGDEKLFF. CDR3 in DNA: TGCGCCAGCAGCTTGGGGGATGAAAAACTGTTTTTT.

This sequence joins TRBV7-8 and TRBJ2-7; possibly TRBD1 or TRBD2 for D (7 bases each). This CDR3 is 13 amino acids long. Germline values: CDR1 SGHVS, CDR2 FQNEAQ. V dropped 5 bases and J dropped 3 bases, with 11 bases sitting between them. CDR3: CASSKRDSYEQYF. In nucleotides, the CDR3 is TGTGCCAGCAGCAAGCGGGACAGCTACGAGCAGTACTTC.

This clone was found a few times. The chain employs TRBV5-5 and TRBJ1-2, with D perhaps TRBD1 (6 bases). CDR1 is SGHKS, CDR2 YYEKEE, per germline (reference sequence). The V and J ends lost 4 bases and 8 bases respectively, with 21 bases between them. The CDR3 length is 15 residues. CDR3 DNA: TGTGCCAGCAGCGGGACGGGCAGGGGCTTAGGAGGCTACACCTTC. It codes for CASSGTGRGLGGYTF.